This section outlines one T cell receptor (beta chain) sequence together with its context. The antigen remains unidentified. The junction and the germline gene differ at one end; a read error may be behind it. RNA was extracted and reverse transcribed into cDNA as the sequencing template. Data came from immunoSEQ multiplex PCR; TCRdb stores just in-frame clones and leaves some out. The sample consists of approximately 180,000 clones, about 72% of them appearing once. The data are from a study of CD8+ T cells in alopecia areata. Study observations and caveats: Patients shared TCRs less clearly than mice did, possibly owing to HLA.

The CDR3 has 15 amino acids. Germline V gene data show CDR1 as SNHLY and CDR2 as FYNNEI. The material sequenced was CD8+ T cells sorted from blood, taken at week 0. The receptor was isolated from a human donor with alopecia areata. J is TRBJ1-1 and V is TRBV2, with no clear D. CDR3 amino acids: CASTEHQMMNTEAFF. In DNA form, the CDR3 reads TGTGCCAGCACTGAACACCAGATGATGAACACTGAAGCTTTCTTT.